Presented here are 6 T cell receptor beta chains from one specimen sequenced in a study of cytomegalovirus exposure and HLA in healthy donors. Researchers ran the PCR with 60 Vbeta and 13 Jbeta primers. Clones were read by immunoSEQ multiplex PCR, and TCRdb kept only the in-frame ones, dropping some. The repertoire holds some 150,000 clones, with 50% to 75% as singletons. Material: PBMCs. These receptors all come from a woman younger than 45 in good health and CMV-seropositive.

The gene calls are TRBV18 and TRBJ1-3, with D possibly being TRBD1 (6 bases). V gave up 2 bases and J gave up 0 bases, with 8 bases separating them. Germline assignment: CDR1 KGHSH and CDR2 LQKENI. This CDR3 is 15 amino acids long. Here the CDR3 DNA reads TGTGCCAGCTCACCAGGACAGCTCTCTGGAAACACCATATATTTT. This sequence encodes CASSPGQLSGNTIYF.

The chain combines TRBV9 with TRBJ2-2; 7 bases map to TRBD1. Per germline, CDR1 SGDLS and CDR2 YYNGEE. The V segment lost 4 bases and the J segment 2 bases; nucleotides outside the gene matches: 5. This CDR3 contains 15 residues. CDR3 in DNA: TGTGCCAGCAGCCCTCAGGGGGTAAACACCGGGGAGCTGTTTTTT. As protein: CASSPQGVNTGELFF.

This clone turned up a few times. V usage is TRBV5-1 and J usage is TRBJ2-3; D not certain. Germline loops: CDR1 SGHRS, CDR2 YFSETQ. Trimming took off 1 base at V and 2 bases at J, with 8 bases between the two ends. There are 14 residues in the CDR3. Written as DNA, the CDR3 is TGCGCCAGCAGCTTGACCAGGTTCACAGATACGCAGTATTTT. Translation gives CASSLTRFTDTQYF.

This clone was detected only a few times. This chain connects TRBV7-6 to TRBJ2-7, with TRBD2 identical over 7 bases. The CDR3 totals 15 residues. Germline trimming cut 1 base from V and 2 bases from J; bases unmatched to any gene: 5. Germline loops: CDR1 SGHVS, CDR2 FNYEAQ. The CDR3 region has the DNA TGTGCCAGCAGCTTAGATGCGGGAGCGCCCTACGAGCAGTACTTC. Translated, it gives CASSLDAGAPYEQYF.

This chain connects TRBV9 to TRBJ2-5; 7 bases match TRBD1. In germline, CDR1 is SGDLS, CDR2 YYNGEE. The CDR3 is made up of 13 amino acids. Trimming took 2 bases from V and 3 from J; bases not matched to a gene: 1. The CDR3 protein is CASSVTGEETQYF. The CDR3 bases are TGTGCCAGCAGCGTCACAGGGGAAGAGACCCAGTACTTC.

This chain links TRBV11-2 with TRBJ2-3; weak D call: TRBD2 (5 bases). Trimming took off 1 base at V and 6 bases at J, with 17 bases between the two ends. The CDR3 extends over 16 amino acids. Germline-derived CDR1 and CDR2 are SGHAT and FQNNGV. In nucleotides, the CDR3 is TGTGCCAGCAGCTTAGTCGCTACGACTAACGTCGATACGCAGTATTTT. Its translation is CASSLVATTNVDTQYF.